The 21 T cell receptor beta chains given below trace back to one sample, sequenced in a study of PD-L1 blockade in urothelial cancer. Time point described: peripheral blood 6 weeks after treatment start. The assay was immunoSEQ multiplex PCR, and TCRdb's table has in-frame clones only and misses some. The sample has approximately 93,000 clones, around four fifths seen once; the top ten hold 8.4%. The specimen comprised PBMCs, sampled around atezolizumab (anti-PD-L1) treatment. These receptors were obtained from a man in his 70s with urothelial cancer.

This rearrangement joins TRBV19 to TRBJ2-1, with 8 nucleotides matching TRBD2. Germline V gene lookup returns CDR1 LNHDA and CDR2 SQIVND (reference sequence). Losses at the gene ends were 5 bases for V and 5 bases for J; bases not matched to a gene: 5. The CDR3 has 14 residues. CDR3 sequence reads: CASSAAGGNNEQFF. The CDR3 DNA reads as TGTGCCAGTAGTGCCGCGGGGGGCAACAATGAGCAGTTCTTC.

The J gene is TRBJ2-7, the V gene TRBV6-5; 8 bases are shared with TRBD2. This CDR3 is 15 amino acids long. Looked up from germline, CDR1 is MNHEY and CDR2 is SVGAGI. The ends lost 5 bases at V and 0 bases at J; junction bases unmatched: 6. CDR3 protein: CASSPAGGLSYEQYF. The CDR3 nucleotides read TGTGCCAGCAGTCCCGCGGGAGGTCTCTCCTACGAGCAGTACTTC.

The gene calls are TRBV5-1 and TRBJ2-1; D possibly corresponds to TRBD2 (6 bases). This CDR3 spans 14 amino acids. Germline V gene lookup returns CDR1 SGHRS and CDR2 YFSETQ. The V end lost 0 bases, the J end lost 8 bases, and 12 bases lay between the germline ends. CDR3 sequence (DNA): TGCGCCAGCAGCTTGGAAAGGCCGGGGGATGAGCAGTTCTTC. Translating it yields CASSLERPGDEQFF.

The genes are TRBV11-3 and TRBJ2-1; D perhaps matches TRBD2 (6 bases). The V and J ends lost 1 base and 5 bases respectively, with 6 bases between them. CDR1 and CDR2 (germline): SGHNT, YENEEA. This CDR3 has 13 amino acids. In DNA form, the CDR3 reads TGTGCCAGCAGCTTAGGGACTAACAATGAGCAGTTCTTC. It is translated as CASSLGTNNEQFF.

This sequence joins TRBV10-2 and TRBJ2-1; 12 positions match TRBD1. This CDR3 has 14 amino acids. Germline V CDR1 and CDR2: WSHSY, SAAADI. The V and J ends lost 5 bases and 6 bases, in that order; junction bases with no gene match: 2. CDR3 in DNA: TGCGCCAGCAGTCCGGGACAGGGGGCCAATGAGCAGTTCTTC. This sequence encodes CASSPGQGANEQFF.

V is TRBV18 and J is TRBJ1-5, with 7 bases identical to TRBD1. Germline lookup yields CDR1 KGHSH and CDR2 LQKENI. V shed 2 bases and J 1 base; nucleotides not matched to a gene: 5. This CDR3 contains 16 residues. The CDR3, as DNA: TGTGCCAGCTCACCAGAGGGGGCGGCAAGCAATCAGCCCCAGCATTTT. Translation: CASSPEGAASNQPQHF.

The CDR3 sequence is CASSIAGTSRGTEAFF. The CDR3 DNA follows: TGTGCCAGCAGTATCGCCGGGACATCCAGAGGAACTGAAGCTTTCTTT. The chain links TRBV27 to TRBJ1-1; D possibly corresponds to TRBD1 (6 bases). The CDR3 covers 16 residues. Trimming left V 5 bases short and J 5 bases short, with 21 bases between. The germline gives CDR1 MNHEY, CDR2 SMNVEV (reference sequence).

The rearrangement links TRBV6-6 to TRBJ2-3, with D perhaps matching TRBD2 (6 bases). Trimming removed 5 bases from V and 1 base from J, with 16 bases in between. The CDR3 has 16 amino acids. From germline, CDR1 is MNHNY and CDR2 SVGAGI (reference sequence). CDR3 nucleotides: TGTGCCAGCAGTCCCCTTGTGCAGCGGGGCACAGATACGCAGTATTTT. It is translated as CASSPLVQRGTDTQYF.

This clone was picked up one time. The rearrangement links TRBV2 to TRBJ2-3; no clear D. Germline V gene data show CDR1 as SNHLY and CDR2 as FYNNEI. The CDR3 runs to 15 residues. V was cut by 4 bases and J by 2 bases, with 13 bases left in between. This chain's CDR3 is CASSVSQSSTDTQYF. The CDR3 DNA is TGTGCCAGCAGTGTCTCACAGTCATCCACAGATACGCAGTATTTT.

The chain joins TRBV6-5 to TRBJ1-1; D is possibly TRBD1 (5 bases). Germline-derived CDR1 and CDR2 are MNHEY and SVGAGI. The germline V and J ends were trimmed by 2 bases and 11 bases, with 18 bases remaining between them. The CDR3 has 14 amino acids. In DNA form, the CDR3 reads TGTGCCAGCAGTTACGGGAGGACATTCCTTCGGGCTTTCTTT. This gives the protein CASSYGRTFLRAFF.

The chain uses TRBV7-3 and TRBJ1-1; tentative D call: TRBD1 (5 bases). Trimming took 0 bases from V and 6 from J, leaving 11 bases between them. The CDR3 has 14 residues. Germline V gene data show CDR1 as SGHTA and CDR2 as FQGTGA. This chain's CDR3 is CASSLTGAGAEAFF. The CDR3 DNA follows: TGTGCCAGCAGCTTAACAGGGGCTGGCGCTGAAGCTTTCTTT.

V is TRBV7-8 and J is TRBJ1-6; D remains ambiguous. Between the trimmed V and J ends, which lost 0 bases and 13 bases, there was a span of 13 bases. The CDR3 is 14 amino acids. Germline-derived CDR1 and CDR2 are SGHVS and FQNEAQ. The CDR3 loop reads CASSLAWSGSPLHF. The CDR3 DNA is TGTGCCAGCAGCTTAGCCTGGTCGGGTAGTCCCCTCCACTTT.

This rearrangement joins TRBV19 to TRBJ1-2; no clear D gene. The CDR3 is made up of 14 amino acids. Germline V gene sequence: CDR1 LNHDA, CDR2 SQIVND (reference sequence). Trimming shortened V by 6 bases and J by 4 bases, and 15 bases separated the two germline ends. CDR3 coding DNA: TGTGCCAGTAGCCGACTTACTCGGGGCTATGGCTACACCTTC. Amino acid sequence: CASSRLTRGYGYTF.

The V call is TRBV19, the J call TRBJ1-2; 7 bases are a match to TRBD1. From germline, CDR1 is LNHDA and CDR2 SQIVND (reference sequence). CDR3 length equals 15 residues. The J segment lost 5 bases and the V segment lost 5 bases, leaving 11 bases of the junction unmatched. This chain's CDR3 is CASSDLDRARYGYTF. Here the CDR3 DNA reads TGTGCCAGTAGTGACTTAGACAGGGCCAGGTATGGCTACACCTTC. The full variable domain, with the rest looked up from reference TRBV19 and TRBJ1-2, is DGGITQSPKYLFRKEGQNVTLSCEQNLNHDAMYWYRQDPGQGLRLIYYSQIVNDFQKGDIAEGYSVSREKKESFPLTVTSAQKNPTAFYLCASSDLDRARYGYTFGSGTRLTVV.

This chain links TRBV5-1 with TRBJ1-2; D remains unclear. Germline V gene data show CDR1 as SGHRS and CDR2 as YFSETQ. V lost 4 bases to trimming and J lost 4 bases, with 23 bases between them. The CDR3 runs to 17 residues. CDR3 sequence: CASSQDYDPTASYGYTF. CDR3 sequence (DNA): TGCGCCAGCAGCCAGGACTATGATCCGACGGCTAGCTATGGCTACACCTTC.

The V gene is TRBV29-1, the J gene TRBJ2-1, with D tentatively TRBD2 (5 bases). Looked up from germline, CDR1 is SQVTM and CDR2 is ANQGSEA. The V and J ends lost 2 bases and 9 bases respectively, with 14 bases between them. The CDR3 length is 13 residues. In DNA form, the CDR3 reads TGCAGCGTTGAAAACCAGCGGCAGAGTGAGCAGTTCTTC. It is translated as CSVENQRQSEQFF.

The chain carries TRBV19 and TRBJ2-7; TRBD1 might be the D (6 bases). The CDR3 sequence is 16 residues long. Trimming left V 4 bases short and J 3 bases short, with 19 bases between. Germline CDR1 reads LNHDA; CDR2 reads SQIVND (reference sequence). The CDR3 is CASSNTRQDHNYEQYF. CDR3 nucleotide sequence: TGTGCCAGTAGTAATACTAGACAGGACCATAACTACGAGCAGTACTTC. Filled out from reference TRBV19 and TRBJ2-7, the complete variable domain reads DGGITQSPKYLFRKEGQNVTLSCEQNLNHDAMYWYRQDPGQGLRLIYYSQIVNDFQKGDIAEGYSVSREKKESFPLTVTSAQKNPTAFYLCASSNTRQDHNYEQYFGPGTRLTVT.

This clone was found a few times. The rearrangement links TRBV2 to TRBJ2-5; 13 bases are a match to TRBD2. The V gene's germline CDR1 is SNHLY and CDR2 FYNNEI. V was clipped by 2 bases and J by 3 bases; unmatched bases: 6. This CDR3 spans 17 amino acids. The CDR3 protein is CASSESSGLAGEETQYF. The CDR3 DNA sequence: TGTGCCAGCAGTGAATCTTCCGGACTAGCGGGGGAAGAGACCCAGTACTTC.

This chain's CDR3 is CASSSSKDRVSYEQYF. The DNA for the CDR3 is TGTGCCAGCAGCTCATCCAAGGACAGGGTTTCCTACGAGCAGTACTTC. The chain combines TRBV5-4 with TRBJ2-7; 8 bases are shared with TRBD1. V dropped 3 bases and J dropped 1; count of bases not matched to a gene: 9. The germline V gene has CDR1 SGHNT and CDR2 YYREEE (reference sequence). The CDR3 runs 16 residues.

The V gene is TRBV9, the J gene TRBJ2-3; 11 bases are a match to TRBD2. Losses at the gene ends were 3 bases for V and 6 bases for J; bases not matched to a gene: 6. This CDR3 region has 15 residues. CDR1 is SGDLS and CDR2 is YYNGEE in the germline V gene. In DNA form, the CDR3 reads TGTGCCAGCAGCGATAGCGGGAGGGCCTGGGATACGCAGTATTTT. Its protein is CASSDSGRAWDTQYF.

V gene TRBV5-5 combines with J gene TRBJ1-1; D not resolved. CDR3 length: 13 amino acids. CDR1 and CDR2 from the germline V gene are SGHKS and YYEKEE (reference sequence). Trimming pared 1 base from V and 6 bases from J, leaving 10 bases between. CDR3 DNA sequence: TGTGCCAGCAGCTTGTTAGGGAGGCCTGAAGCTTTCTTT. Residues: CASSLLGRPEAFF.